The T cell receptor beta chain described here comes from a study of Ad26.COV2.S vaccination and SARS-CoV-2 variants. Profiling relied on immunoSEQ multiplex PCR, and the TCRdb table lists in-frame clones only, not all of them. The sample has around 370,000 clones, 92% seen once. Comments on this clone: What it binds is unknown.

Study results and limitations: Marked by substantial breadth, spike-specific CD8+ and CD4+ T cell responses were reportedly seen after vaccination. Non-spike TCR breadth did not differ much between vaccine and placebo recipients.

V lost 0 bases, J lost 4 bases, and 6 bases lay in between. This CDR3 is built from 13 residues. Germline assignment: CDR1 MNHNY and CDR2 SVGAGI (reference sequence). The source was peripheral blood, collected after recovery from COVID-19. This chain connects TRBV6-6 to TRBJ1-2; D gene ambiguous. This clonotype was obtained from a human donor who had recovered from COVID-19. In DNA form, the CDR3 reads TGTGCCAGCAGTTACTCTATCTTCTATGGCTACACCTTC. Its translation: CASSYSIFYGYTF.